These T cell receptor beta chains were read from a single sample in a study of cytomegalovirus exposure and HLA in healthy donors. Sequenced by immunoSEQ multiplex PCR; TCRdb stores in-frame clones only, minus some. The sample consists of 160,000 or so clones, 65% to 75% of them appearing once. The source material was PBMCs. The receptors were gathered from a human donor in good health. Both conserved end residues are part of each CDR3. The order of the fields is V gene, J gene, CDR3 length, D gene, clone size, CDR3 DNA, CDR3 protein. The D gene is left open where the match is weak. A clone size is listed for some rows: how often the clone was seen (once, few, many), or a class if it is expanded.

>TRBV27|TRBJ2-7|16|TRBD1|.
TGTGCCAGCAGTGGTCCCGGGACAGGGGTTTCCTACGAGCAGTACTTC
CASSGPGTGVSYEQYF
>TRBV27|TRBJ1-1|14|.|.
TGTGCCAGTCAGGAGGGAGGGGTGAACACTGAAGCTTTCTTT
CASQEGGVNTEAFF
>TRBV9|TRBJ1-1|16|TRBD1|few
TGTGCCAGCAGCGCAGCCGGACAGGTCATGAACACTGAAGCTTTCTTT
CASSAAGQVMNTEAFF
>TRBV2|TRBJ2-1|15|.|.
TGTGCCAGGAGCACCGTGGCAGGGTCCTACAATGAGCAGTTCTTC
CARSTVAGSYNEQFF
>TRBV7-6|TRBJ1-5|14|TRBD1|.
TGTGCCAGCAGCCCGGGACAGGGGGTTCAGCCCCAGCATTTT
CASSPGQGVQPQHF
>TRBV13|TRBJ2-3|15|TRBD1|.
TGTGCCAGCAGCGGTACAGGGGGACGGGAAGATACGCAGTATTTT
CASSGTGGREDTQYF
>TRBV2|TRBJ2-3|18|TRBD2|.
TGTGCCAGCAGTGTGGCGGCTAGCGGGGGGTATAGCACAGATACGCAGTATTTT
CASSVAASGGYSTDTQYF
>TRBV19|TRBJ2-5|14|TRBD1|.
TGTGCCAGCGCTGGACAGGGACAAGGTTGGACCCAGTACTTC
CASAGQGQGWTQYF
>TRBV7-2|TRBJ2-7|13|.|.
TGTGCCAGCAAGGGAGACAACTCCTACGAGCAGTACTTC
CASKGDNSYEQYF
>TRBV18|TRBJ1-1|15|.|.
TGTGCCAGCTCACCACCGGTCAGGGGTATCACTGAAGCTTTCTTT
CASSPPVRGITEAFF